This T cell receptor (beta chain) was found in a study of T cells expressing NK-cell markers. The study's findings and limits: Specificity for HCMV among expanded NKG2C+ T cell clones was not established. The same clonotypes also predominated in the CD3+CD56-NKG2C+ fraction of four donors.

TCR beta cDNA was made by 5'RACE template switching with UMIs. TCRdb re-analyzed the 5' RACE reads; it lists each CDR3 protein once, without DNA. The sample has some 450,000 distinct CDR3 sequences, and its top ten clones hold about 7.1%. For this clonotype: Antigen unknown.

The CDR3 runs 13 residues. Germline V lookup: CDR1 SGHVS, CDR2 FNYEAQ. The chain is built from TRBV7-6 and TRBJ2-3; the TCRdb call, TRBD2, lacks DNA for checking. The receptor's source is a woman between 18 and 69 years old in good health. The specimen was blood T cells: a sorted CD56 or NKG2C T cell subset, CD4+ or CD8+ T cells, or bulk PBMC T cells (not recorded which). CDR3 sequence: CASSLMAGDTQYF.